Detailed here is one TCR beta chain. These data originate in a study of blood T cell repertoires in COVID-19. The wider study: The cDNA or gDNA used as material had been derived from T cells, B-cell-depleted T cells, or PBMCs.

In the source study's methods: Amplification from reference gene primers served as the basis for estimated nucleated cell counts. The method was immunoSEQ multiplex PCR; TCRdb's version includes in-frame clones alone and lacks a portion of them. V, J and clone size are those of that table, while D and trimming were read from the DNA. This repertoire shows a few hundred thousand clones, over 70% found once; its top ten account for about 1.2%. The ends lost 4 bases at V and 3 bases at J; junction bases unmatched: 9. Per the germline V gene, CDR1 is MNHEY and CDR2 is SVGEGT. CDR3 length equals 16 residues.

The sample consisted of peripheral blood. The chain carries TRBV6-2 or TRBV6-3 and TRBJ2-1, with TRBD2 matching over 7 bases. The receptor comes from a woman between 45 and 60 years old with acute or convalescent COVID-19. In DNA, the CDR3 is TGTGCCAGCAGTTCGGCTCGGGGGGACCACTACAATGAGCAGTTCTTC. Amino acid sequence: CASSSARGDHYNEQFF.